The 2 T cell receptor beta chains below were found in one sample sequenced in a study of T cell changes during pregnancy in multiple sclerosis. This table comes from immunoSEQ multiplex PCR, and its TCRdb copy is limited to in-frame clones, with some not included. The sample carries around 30,000 clones, roughly 89% recorded once. Sample: CD8+ T cells from peripheral blood mononuclear cells, taken in the first trimester of pregnancy. All receptors derive from a female donor with multiple sclerosis, enrolled in a pregnancy study.

The J gene is TRBJ1-5, the V gene TRBV2; tentatively, D is TRBD1 (5 bases). Germline V gene data show CDR1 as SNHLY and CDR2 as FYNNEI. V was pared by 4 bases and J by 4 bases, with 20 bases between. The CDR3 length is 17 residues. CDR3 DNA sequence: TGTGCCAGCAGTGTTGACAGAGATCGTCCCGTTAATCAGCCCCAGCATTTT. Translation gives CASSVDRDRPVNQPQHF.

This chain uses TRBV4-1 with TRBJ2-3; TRBD2 matches at 7 bases. The CDR3 length is 16 residues. Germline V CDR1 and CDR2: MGHRA, YSYEKL. Trimming removed 6 bases from V and 5 bases from J; junction bases left unmatched: 14. This chain's CDR3 is CASRPRLAKSGDTQYF. CDR3 bases: TGCGCCAGCAGACCCCGACTAGCCAAAAGTGGAGATACGCAGTATTTT.